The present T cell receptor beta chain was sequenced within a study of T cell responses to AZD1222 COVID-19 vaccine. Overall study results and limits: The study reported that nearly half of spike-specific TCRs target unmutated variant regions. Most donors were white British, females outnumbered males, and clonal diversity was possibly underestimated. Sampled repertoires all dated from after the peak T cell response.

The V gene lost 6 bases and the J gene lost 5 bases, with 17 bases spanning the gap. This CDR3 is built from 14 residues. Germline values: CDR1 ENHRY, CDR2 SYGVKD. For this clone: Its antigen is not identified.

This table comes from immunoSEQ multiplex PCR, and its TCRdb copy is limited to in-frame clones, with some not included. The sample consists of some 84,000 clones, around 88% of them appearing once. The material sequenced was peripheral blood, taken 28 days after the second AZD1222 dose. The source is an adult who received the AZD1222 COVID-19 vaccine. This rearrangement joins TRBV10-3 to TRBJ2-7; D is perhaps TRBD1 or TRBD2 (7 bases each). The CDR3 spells CAISRGGTVNEQYF. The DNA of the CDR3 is TGTGCCATCAGCAGGGGGGGGACAGTCAACGAGCAGTACTTC.